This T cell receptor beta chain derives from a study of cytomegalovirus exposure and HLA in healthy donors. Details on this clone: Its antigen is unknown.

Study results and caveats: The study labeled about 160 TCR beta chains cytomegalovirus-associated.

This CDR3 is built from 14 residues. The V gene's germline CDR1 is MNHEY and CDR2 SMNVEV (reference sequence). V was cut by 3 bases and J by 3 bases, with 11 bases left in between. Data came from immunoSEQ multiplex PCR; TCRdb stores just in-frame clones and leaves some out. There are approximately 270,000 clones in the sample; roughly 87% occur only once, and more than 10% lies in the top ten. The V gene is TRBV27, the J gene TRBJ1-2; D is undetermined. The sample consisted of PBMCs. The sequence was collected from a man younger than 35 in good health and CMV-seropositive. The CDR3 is CASSFIGSDYGYTF. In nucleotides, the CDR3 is TGTGCCAGCAGTTTTATCGGCAGCGACTATGGCTACACCTTC.